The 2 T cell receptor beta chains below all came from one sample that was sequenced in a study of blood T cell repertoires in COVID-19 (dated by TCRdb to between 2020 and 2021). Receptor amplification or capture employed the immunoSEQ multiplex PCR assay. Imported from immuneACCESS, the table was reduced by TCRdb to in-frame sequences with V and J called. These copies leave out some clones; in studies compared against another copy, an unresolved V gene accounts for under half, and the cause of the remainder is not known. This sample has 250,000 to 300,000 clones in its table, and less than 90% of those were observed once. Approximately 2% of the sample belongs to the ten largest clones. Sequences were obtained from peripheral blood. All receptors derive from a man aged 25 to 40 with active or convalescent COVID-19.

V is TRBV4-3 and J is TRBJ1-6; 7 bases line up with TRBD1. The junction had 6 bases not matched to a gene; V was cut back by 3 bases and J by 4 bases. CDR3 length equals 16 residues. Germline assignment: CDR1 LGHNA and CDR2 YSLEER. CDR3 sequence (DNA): TGCGCCAGCAGCCAGACGGGGACAGAGTATAATTCACCCCTCCACTTT. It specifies CASSQTGTEYNSPLHF.

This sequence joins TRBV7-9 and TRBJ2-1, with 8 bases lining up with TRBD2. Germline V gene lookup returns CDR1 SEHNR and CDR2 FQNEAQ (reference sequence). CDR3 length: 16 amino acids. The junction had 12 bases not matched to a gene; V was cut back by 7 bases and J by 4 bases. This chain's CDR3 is CASTNVRGAAYNEQFF. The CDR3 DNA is TGTGCCAGCACCAACGTGCGGGGGGCTGCGTACAATGAGCAGTTCTTC.